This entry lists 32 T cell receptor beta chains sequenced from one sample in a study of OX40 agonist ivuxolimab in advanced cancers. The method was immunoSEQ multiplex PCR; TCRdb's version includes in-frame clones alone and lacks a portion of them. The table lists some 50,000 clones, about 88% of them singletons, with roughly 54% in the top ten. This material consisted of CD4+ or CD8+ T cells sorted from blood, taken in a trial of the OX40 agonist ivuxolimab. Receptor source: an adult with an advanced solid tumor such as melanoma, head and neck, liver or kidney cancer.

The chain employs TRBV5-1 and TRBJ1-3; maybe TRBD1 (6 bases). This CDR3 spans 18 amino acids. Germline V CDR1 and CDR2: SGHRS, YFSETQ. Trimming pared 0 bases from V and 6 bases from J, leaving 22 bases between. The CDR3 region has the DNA TGCGCCAGCAGCTTGGATCGACCCACAGGGCGCTCGGCAAACACCATATATTTT. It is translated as CASSLDRPTGRSANTIYF. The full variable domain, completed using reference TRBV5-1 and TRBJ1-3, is KAGVTQTPRYLIKTRGQQVTLSCSPISGHRSVSWYQQTPGQGLQFLFEYFSETQRNKGNFPGRFSGRQFSNSRSEMNVSTLELGDSALYLCASSLDRPTGRSANTIYFGEGSWLTVV.

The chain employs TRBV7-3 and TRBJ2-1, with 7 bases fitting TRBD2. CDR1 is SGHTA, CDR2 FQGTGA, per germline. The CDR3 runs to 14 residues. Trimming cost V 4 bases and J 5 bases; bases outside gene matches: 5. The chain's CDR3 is CASSWSGNNNEQFF. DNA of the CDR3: TGTGCCAGCAGCTGGAGCGGGAACAACAATGAGCAGTTCTTC.

The CDR3 region is CASRGDTEAFF. The CDR3 region has the DNA TGTGCCAGCAGAGGGGATACTGAAGCTTTCTTT. This chain links TRBV11-3 with TRBJ1-1; D is perhaps TRBD1 (5 bases). The ends were cut back, 6 bases at V and 5 bases at J, with 7 bases in the middle. This CDR3 is built from 11 residues. Germline V gene lookup returns CDR1 SGHNT and CDR2 YENEEA.

The CDR3 sequence is CAISEPRDSYTGELFF. The CDR3 DNA reads as TGTGCCATCAGTGAGCCGAGGGACAGTTACACCGGGGAGCTGTTTTTT. The chain employs TRBV10-3 and TRBJ2-2, with TRBD1 matching over 7 bases. V was clipped by 2 bases and J by 3 bases; unmatched bases: 6. This CDR3 region has 16 residues. Germline V CDR1 and CDR2: ENHRY, SYGVKD.

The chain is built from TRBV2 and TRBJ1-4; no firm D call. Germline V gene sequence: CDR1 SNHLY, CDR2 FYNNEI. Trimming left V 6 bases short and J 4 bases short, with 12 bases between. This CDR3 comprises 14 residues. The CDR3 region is CASRTPGYNEKLFF. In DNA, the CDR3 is TGTGCCAGCAGGACCCCCGGCTATAATGAAAAACTGTTTTTT.

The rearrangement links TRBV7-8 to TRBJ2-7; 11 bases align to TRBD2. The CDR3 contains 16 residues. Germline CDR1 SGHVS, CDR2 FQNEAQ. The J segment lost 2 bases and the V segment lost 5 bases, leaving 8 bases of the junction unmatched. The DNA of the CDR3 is TGTGCCAGCAGCCCCGTGACTAGCGGGGTCACCTACGAGCAGTACTTC. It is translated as CASSPVTSGVTYEQYF.

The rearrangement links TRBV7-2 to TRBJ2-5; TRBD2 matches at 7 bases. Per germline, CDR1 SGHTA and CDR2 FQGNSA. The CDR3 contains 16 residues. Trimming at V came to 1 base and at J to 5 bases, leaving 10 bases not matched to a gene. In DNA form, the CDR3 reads TGTGCCAGCAGCTTAGACCCAGCGGGGTTTGTGGAGACCCAGTACTTC. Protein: CASSLDPAGFVETQYF.

This CDR3 reads CASSLGASLLIGELFF. Written as DNA, the CDR3 is TGTGCCAGCAGCTTAGGAGCCTCCTTACTAATCGGGGAGCTGTTTTTT. The chain links TRBV7-9 to TRBJ2-2; D not resolved. The CDR3 consists of 16 residues. The V and J ends lost 1 base and 7 bases respectively, with 16 bases between them. Germline lookup yields CDR1 SEHNR and CDR2 FQNEAQ (reference sequence). Full variable domain (outside the CDR3, taken from reference TRBV7-9 and TRBJ2-2): DTGVSQNPRHKITKRGQNVTFRCDPISEHNRLYWYRQTLGQGPEFLTYFQNEAQLEKSRLLSDRFSAERPKGSFSTLEIQRTEQGDSAMYLCASSLGASLLIGELFFGEGSRLTVL.

The CDR3 DNA follows: TGTGCCAGCAGCTCGAACAGGGGGCTCCCAGGGTACGAGCAGTACTTC. Its translation: CASSSNRGLPGYEQYF. The V call is TRBV7-9, the J call TRBJ2-7; 9 bases agree with TRBD1. This CDR3 spans 16 amino acids. The V segment lost 4 bases and the J segment 4 bases; nucleotides outside the gene matches: 11. The germline V gene encodes CDR1 SEHNR and CDR2 FQNEAQ (reference sequence).

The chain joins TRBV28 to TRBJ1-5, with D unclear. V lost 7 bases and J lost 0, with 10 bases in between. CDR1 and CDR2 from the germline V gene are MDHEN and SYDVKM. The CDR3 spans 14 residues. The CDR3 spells CASKGRISNQPQHF. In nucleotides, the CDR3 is TGTGCCAGCAAGGGCAGAATTAGCAATCAGCCCCAGCATTTT.

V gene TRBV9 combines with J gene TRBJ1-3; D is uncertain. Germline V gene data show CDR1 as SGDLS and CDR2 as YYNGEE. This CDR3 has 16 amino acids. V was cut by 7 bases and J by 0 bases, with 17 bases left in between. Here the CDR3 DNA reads TGTGCCAGCTCTCCCCAAGGGCTTCTCTCTGGAAACACCATATATTTT. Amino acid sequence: CASSPQGLLSGNTIYF.

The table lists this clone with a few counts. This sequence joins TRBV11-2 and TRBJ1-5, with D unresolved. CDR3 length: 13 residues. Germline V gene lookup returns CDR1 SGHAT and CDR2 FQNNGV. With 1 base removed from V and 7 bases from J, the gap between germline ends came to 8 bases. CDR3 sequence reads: CASSLGPGQPQHF. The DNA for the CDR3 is TGTGCCAGCAGCTTAGGACCGGGGCAGCCCCAGCATTTT.

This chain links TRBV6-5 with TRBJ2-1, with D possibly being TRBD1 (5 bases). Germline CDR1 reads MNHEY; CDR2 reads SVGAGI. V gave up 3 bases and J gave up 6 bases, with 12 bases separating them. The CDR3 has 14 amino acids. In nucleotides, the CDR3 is TGTGCCAGCAGTTATTTCAGGGTTGGCAATGAGCAGTTCTTC. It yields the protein CASSYFRVGNEQFF.

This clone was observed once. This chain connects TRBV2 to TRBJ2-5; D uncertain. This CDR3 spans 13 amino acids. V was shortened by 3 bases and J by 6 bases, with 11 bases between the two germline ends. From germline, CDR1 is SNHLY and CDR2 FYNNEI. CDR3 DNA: TGTGCCAGCAGTGATTCTGGGGAAAAGACCCAGTACTTC. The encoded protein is CASSDSGEKTQYF.

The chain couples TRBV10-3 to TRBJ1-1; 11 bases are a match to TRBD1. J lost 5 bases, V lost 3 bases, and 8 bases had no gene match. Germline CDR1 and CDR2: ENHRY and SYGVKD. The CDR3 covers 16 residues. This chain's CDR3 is CAISERTGGAGTEAFF. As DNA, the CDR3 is TGTGCCATCAGTGAAAGGACAGGGGGCGCGGGGACTGAAGCTTTCTTT.

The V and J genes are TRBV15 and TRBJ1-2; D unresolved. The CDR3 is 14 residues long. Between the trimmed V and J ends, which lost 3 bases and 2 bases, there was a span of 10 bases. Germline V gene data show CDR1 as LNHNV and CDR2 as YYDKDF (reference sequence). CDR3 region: CATSSRLLNYGYTF. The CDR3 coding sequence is TGTGCCACCAGCAGTAGGCTGTTAAACTATGGCTACACCTTC.

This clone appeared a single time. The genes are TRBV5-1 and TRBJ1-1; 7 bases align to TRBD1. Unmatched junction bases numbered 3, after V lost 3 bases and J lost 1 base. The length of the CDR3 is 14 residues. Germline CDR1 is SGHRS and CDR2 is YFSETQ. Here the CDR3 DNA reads TGCGCCAGCAGCTGGGGACAGTCGAACACTGAAGCTTTCTTT. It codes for CASSWGQSNTEAFF.

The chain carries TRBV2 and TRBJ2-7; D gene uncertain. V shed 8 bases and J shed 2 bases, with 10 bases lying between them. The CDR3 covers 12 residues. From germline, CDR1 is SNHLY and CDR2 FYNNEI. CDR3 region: CASELPPYEQYF. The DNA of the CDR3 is TGTGCCAGCGAACTGCCTCCCTACGAGCAGTACTTC.

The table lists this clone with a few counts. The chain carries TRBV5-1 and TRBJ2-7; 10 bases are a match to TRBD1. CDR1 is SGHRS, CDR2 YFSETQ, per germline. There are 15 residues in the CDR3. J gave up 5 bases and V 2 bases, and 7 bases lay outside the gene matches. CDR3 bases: TGCGCCAGCAGCTTCGATGGACAGGGGGTACACGAGCAGTACTTC. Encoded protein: CASSFDGQGVHEQYF.

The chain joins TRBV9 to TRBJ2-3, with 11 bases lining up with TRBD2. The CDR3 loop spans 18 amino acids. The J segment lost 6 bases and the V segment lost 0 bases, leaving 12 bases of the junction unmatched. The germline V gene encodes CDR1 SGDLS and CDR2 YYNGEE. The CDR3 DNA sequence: TGTGCCAGCAGCGTAGTGTTCGACCCTAGCGGGAGGTCGGATACGCAGTATTTT. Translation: CASSVVFDPSGRSDTQYF.

CDR3 nucleotides: TGTGCCAGCGCAACCACAGCTTATGGCTACACCTTC. Translating gives CASATTAYGYTF. This chain connects TRBV6-5 to TRBJ1-2; no clear D gene. The germline V gene has CDR1 MNHEY and CDR2 SVGAGI. V was cut by 8 bases and J by 5 bases, with 12 bases left in between. The CDR3 covers 12 residues.

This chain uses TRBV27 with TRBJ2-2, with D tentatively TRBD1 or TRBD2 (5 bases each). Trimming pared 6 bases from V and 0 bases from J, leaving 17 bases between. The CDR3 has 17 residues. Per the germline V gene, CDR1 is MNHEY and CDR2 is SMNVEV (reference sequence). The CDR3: CASSLALGTANTGELFF. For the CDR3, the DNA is TGTGCCAGCAGCCTGGCTCTCGGGACGGCGAACACCGGGGAGCTGTTTTTT.

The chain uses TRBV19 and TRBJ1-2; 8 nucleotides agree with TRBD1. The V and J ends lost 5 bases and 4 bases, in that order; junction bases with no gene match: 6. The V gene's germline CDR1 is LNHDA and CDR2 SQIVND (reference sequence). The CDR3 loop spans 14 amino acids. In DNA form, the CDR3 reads TGTGCCAGTAGTCTGGACAGGGAGGCCTATGGCTACACCTTC. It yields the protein CASSLDREAYGYTF.

In DNA form, the CDR3 reads TGTGCCAGCAGCTCCACCCAGACTAGCGGGGGTAACGACGAGCAGTACTTC. This translates into CASSSTQTSGGNDEQYF. This chain joins TRBV7-9 and TRBJ2-7, with 12 bases aligning to TRBD2. Trimming removed 4 bases from V and 5 bases from J; junction bases left unmatched: 12. The CDR3 is 17 residues long. The germline V gene encodes CDR1 SEHNR and CDR2 FQNEAQ (reference sequence).

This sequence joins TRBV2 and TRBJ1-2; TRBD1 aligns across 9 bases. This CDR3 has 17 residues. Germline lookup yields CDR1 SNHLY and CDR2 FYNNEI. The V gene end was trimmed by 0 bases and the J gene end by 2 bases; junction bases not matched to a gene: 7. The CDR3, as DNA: TGTGCCAGCAGTGAAGCGCTTTATGGGACAGGGAACTATGGCTACACCTTC. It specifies CASSEALYGTGNYGYTF.

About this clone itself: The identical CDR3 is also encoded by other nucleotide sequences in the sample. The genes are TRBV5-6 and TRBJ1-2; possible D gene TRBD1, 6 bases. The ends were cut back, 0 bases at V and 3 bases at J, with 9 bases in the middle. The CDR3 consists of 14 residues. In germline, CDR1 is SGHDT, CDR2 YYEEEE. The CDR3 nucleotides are TGTGCCAGCAGCTTGGGGACAGTGGACTATGGCTACACCTTC. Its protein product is CASSLGTVDYGYTF.

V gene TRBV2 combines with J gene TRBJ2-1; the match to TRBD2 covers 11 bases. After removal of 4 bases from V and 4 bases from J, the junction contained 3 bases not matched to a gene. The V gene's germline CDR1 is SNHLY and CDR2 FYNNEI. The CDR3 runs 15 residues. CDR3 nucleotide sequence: TGTGCCAGCAGTGCGCCTAGCGGGGGGTACAATGAGCAGTTCTTC. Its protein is CASSAPSGGYNEQFF.

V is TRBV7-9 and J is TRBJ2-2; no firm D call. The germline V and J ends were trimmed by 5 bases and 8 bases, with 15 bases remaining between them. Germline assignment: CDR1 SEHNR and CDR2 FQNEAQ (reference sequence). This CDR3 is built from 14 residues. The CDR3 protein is CASSPELPRGELFF. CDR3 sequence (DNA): TGTGCCAGCAGCCCGGAACTGCCAAGGGGGGAGCTGTTTTTT.

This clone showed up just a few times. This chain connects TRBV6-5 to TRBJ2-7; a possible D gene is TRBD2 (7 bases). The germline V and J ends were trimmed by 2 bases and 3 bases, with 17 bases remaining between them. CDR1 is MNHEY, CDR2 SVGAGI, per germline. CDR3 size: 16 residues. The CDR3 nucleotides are TGTGCCAGCAGTTACGAAGAGGGGGGGATGGGCTACGAGCAGTACTTC. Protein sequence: CASSYEEGGMGYEQYF.

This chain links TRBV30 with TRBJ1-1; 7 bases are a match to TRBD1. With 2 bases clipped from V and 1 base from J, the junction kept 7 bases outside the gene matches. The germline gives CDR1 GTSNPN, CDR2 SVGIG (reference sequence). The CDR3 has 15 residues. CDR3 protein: CAWSRQGVSNTEAFF. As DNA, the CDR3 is TGTGCCTGGAGTCGCCAGGGGGTCTCGAACACTGAAGCTTTCTTT.

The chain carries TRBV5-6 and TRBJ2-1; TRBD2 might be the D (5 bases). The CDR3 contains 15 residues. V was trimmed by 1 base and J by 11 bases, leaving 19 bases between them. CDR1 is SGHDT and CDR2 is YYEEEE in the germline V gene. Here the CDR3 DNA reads TGTGCCAGCAGCTTGTCTCCGGGGTCGGATCAGAAGCAGTTCTTC. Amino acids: CASSLSPGSDQKQFF.

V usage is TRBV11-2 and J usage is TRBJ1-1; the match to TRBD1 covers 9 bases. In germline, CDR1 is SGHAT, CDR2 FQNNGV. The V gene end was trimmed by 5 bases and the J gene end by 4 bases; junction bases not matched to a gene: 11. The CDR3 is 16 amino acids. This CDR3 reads CASSPSGQGVFTEAFF. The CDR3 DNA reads TGTGCCAGCAGCCCTTCGGGACAGGGTGTTTTCACTGAAGCTTTCTTT.